Below, 13 T cell receptor beta chains from the same sample are listed, as sequenced in a study of response to subunit inactivated influenza vaccine. TCRdb independently ran MiXCR on the RT-PCR reads; one entry per CDR3 protein. The sample has about 190,000 distinct CDR3 sequences; about 15% are singletons. Source: CD8+ T cells sorted from PBMCs, taken 5 days after vaccination. These receptors originate from a man between 45 and 60 years old who received an inactivated influenza vaccine.

V usage is TRBV6-1 and J usage is TRBJ2-2; D unresolved. The germline V gene has CDR1 MNHNS and CDR2 SASEGT. CDR3 size: 14 residues. The V end was cut by 6 bases, the J end by 3 bases, with 11 bases between. The CDR3 DNA sequence: TGTGCCAGCAGCCCCGCGACCTACACCGGGGAGCTGTTTTTT. It translates to CASSPATYTGELFF.

The chain couples TRBV14 to TRBJ2-1; 7 nucleotides align to TRBD1. This CDR3 has 14 amino acids. CDR1 is SGHDN, CDR2 FVKESK, per germline. J lost 6 bases, V lost 4 bases, and 6 bases had no gene match. The CDR3 here is CASSPWDRLNEQFF. CDR3 nucleotide sequence: TGTGCCAGCAGCCCTTGGGACAGACTCAATGAGCAGTTCTTC. The full variable domain, rest sourced from reference TRBV14 and TRBJ2-1, is EAGVTQFPSHSVIEKGQTVTLRCDPISGHDNLYWYRRVMGKEIKFLLHFVKESKQDESGMPNNRFLAERTGGTYSTLKVQPAELEDSGVYFCASSPWDRLNEQFFGPGTRLTVL.

CDR3 nucleotide sequence: TGTGCCATTGGGGGGCGGGAGTTATCCTACGAGCAGTACTTC. Its translation: CAIGGRELSYEQYF. The chain couples TRBV7-9 to TRBJ2-7; possibly TRBD2 for D (7 bases). The CDR3 runs to 14 residues. Germline CDR1 is SEHNR and CDR2 is FQNEAQ (reference sequence). Trimming pared 10 bases from V and 1 base from J, leaving 17 bases between.

This clonotype appeared a few times. This chain connects TRBV3-1 to TRBJ2-7; TRBD2 matches 10 bases. The germline V gene has CDR1 LGHDT and CDR2 YNNKEL (reference sequence). CDR3 size: 16 residues. J gave up 4 bases and V 1 base, and 7 bases lay outside the gene matches. CDR3: CASSQGLAGEGYEQYF. CDR3 DNA: TGTGCCAGCAGCCAAGGGCTAGCGGGGGAGGGTTACGAGCAGTACTTC.

The chain carries TRBV24-1 and TRBJ2-1; TRBD1 might be the D (5 bases). In germline, CDR1 is KGHDR, CDR2 SFDVKD. CDR3 length equals 15 residues. The V end was cut by 4 bases, the J end by 7 bases, with 16 bases between. The CDR3 DNA is TGTGCCACCAGTGACCTTGACAGCCCCGCTAATGAGCAGTTCTTC. Translating it yields CATSDLDSPANEQFF.

This clonotype turned up a few times. The J gene is TRBJ2-3, the V gene TRBV6-1; tentatively, D is TRBD1 (6 bases). Germline V gene sequence: CDR1 MNHNS, CDR2 SASEGT. This CDR3 comprises 14 residues. V gave up 6 bases and J gave up 1 base, with 11 bases separating them. The CDR3 loop reads CASSVQGGTDTQYF. The CDR3 nucleotides read TGTGCCAGCAGCGTACAGGGTGGCACAGATACGCAGTATTTT.

This clonotype was seen only a few times. The rearrangement links TRBV27 to TRBJ2-1; D could derive from TRBD1 or TRBD2 (5 bases each). Per germline, CDR1 MNHEY and CDR2 SMNVEV (reference sequence). The CDR3 loop spans 14 amino acids. The germline V and J ends were trimmed by 7 bases and 10 bases, with 20 bases remaining between them. The CDR3 spells CASKRQGGLGEQFF. The CDR3 DNA reads as TGTGCCAGCAAGCGGCAGGGCGGCCTTGGAGAGCAGTTCTTC.

This clonotype came up a few times. The V gene is TRBV9, the J gene TRBJ2-1, with 7 positions matching TRBD2. This CDR3 region has 16 residues. The V gene's germline CDR1 is SGDLS and CDR2 YYNGEE. The V segment lost 2 bases and the J segment 0 bases; nucleotides outside the gene matches: 5. CDR3 nucleotide sequence: TGTGCCAGCAGCGTGGGGGGAGGGAGCTCCTACAATGAGCAGTTCTTC. This gives the protein CASSVGGGSSYNEQFF.

This clonotype was recorded a few times. The gene calls are TRBV20-1 and TRBJ2-7; 13 bases agree with TRBD2. The CDR3 loop spans 13 amino acids. Germline V gene data show CDR1 as DFQATT and CDR2 as SNEGSKA (reference sequence). The trim removed 6 bases at V and 4 bases at J, leaving 3 bases unmatched. CDR3: CSAGLAGEYEQYF. In DNA, the CDR3 is TGCAGTGCAGGACTAGCGGGAGAATACGAGCAGTACTTC.

This chain connects TRBV2 to TRBJ2-7; 8 positions agree with TRBD2. CDR1 and CDR2 (germline): SNHLY, FYNNEI. The CDR3 contains 16 residues. Germline trimming cut 2 bases from V and 6 bases from J; bases unmatched to any gene: 12. The CDR3 DNA reads as TGTGCCAGCAGTGAAACGACGGGGACTAGTAAAACCGAGCAGTACTTC. It yields the protein CASSETTGTSKTEQYF.

This clonotype was recorded a few times. The chain is built from TRBV5-5 and TRBJ1-1, with 9 bases fitting TRBD1. The CDR3 length is 15 residues. The J segment lost 7 bases and the V segment lost 3 bases, leaving 10 bases of the junction unmatched. Germline V gene lookup returns CDR1 SGHKS and CDR2 YYEKEE (reference sequence). CDR3 region: CASSWRTGAGGEAFF. The CDR3 nucleotides read TGTGCCAGCAGCTGGAGGACAGGGGCCGGCGGTGAAGCTTTCTTT.

This clonotype was observed at least ten times. The chain carries TRBV6-2 or TRBV6-3 and TRBJ1-5; 7 bases are shared with TRBD1. The V gene end was trimmed by 3 bases and the J gene end by 4 bases; junction bases not matched to a gene: 3. The CDR3 consists of 14 residues. Looked up from germline, CDR1 is MNHEY and CDR2 is SVGEGT. The CDR3 reads CASSYGDSNQPQHF. Here the CDR3 DNA reads TGTGCCAGCAGTTATGGGGACAGTAATCAGCCCCAGCATTTT.

V gene TRBV7-9 combines with J gene TRBJ2-5, with unresolved D. CDR1 and CDR2 from the germline V gene are SEHNR and FQNEAQ (reference sequence). This CDR3 region has 16 residues. Trimming took off 5 bases at V and 1 base at J, with 17 bases between the two ends. The CDR3 loop reads CASSEDLVEFQETQYF. CDR3 nucleotide sequence: TGTGCCAGCAGCGAGGATTTGGTAGAATTCCAAGAGACCCAGTACTTC.